The TCR beta chain under discussion was sequenced for a study of T cells in Graves' hyperthyroidism and ophthalmopathy. Whole-study findings and limits: Ophthalmopathy was predicted by the model a median of around 5.9 months ahead of onset.

It was less than 13 ml of fresh peripheral blood that supplied the PBMCs. Regions amplified from RNA transcripts were the TCR beta CDR3 regions. First-round RT-PCR with HTBI primers amplified the TCR CDR3 region. TCRdb reanalysed the multiplex PCR reads using MiXCR and keeps one entry per CDR3 protein. The sample holds 450,000 to 550,000 distinct CDR3 sequences; around 22% are singletons and the top ten take about 11%. The CDR3 totals 15 residues. From germline, CDR1 is SNHLY and CDR2 FYNNEI. Trimming removed 2 bases at V and 1 base at J, with 8 bases between. This clonotype was counted only a few times. Its specificity is not known.

This chain connects TRBV2 to TRBJ2-2; the D gene is possibly TRBD2 (6 bases). This sequence was found in a woman in her 30s with Graves' ophthalmopathy. The sequenced sample consisted of blood. The CDR3 is CASSETSLNTGELFF. CDR3 bases: TGTGCCAGCAGTGAAACTAGCCTGAACACCGGGGAGCTGTTTTTT.